The 30 T cell receptor beta chains given below trace back to one sample, sequenced in a study of cytomegalovirus exposure and HLA in healthy donors. Use of 60 Vbeta and 13 Jbeta primers characterized the PCR. The assay was immunoSEQ multiplex PCR, and TCRdb's table has in-frame clones only and misses some. The sample lists roughly 130,000 clones; 80% were seen once. Material for sequencing was PBMCs. The source of these receptors is a male donor in good health and CMV-seropositive.

This chain joins TRBV5-1 and TRBJ1-1; 7 bases are shared with TRBD1. Germline-derived CDR1 and CDR2 are SGHRS and YFSETQ. The CDR3 extends over 16 amino acids. The V gene end was trimmed by 0 bases and the J gene end by 7 bases; junction bases not matched to a gene: 12. This CDR3 is CASSLGKTGVRGEAFF. The CDR3 DNA follows: TGCGCCAGCAGCTTGGGAAAAACAGGGGTGAGGGGTGAAGCTTTCTTT.

The V and J genes are TRBV4-3 and TRBJ2-6, with D possibly TRBD1 on 6 matching bases. Trimming cost V 1 base and J 1 base, with 8 bases left between them. This CDR3 comprises 16 residues. Germline V gene sequence: CDR1 LGHNA, CDR2 YSLEER. The CDR3 reads CASSQGQGSGANVLTF. The CDR3 DNA reads TGCGCCAGCAGCCAAGGCCAGGGGTCTGGGGCCAACGTCCTGACTTTC.

CDR3 loop: CASSFGLAQETQYF. The DNA of the CDR3 is TGTGCCAGCAGTTTCGGACTAGCTCAAGAGACCCAGTACTTC. The chain recombines TRBV5-4 with TRBJ2-5, with 8 bases lining up with TRBD2. Germline V gene data show CDR1 as SGHNT and CDR2 as YYREEE (reference sequence). The V and J ends lost 5 bases and 2 bases, in that order; junction bases with no gene match: 5. The CDR3 is made up of 14 amino acids.

V usage is TRBV6-1 and J usage is TRBJ2-6; D may be TRBD1 (6 bases). The germline V gene has CDR1 MNHNS and CDR2 SASEGT. The CDR3 spans 15 residues. With 4 bases removed from V and 2 bases from J, the gap between germline ends came to 9 bases. The CDR3 region has the DNA TGTGCCAGCAGTGTGGACAGCACTGGGGCCAACGTCCTGACTTTC. Its translation: CASSVDSTGANVLTF.

The gene calls are TRBV7-9 and TRBJ1-5; D is unresolved. V was shortened by 1 base and J by 6 bases, with 10 bases between the two germline ends. CDR3 length: 14 residues. Germline CDR1 SEHNR, CDR2 FQNEAQ (reference sequence). The CDR3 sequence is CASSLEGGSQPQHF. CDR3 in DNA: TGTGCCAGCAGCTTAGAAGGCGGGAGTCAGCCCCAGCATTTT.

The rearrangement joins TRBV7-2 to TRBJ2-7; no clear D. The CDR3 totals 11 residues. Germline V gene sequence: CDR1 SGHTA, CDR2 FQGNSA. V dropped 4 bases and J dropped 3 bases, with 4 bases sitting between them. The CDR3 sequence is CASSSVYEQYF. CDR3 bases: TGTGCCAGCAGCTCCGTCTACGAGCAGTACTTC.

Of note for this clone: Other DNA sequences in the sample encode the same CDR3. The chain employs TRBV7-2 and TRBJ2-7, with D possibly TRBD2 on 5 matching bases. Germline CDR1 and CDR2: SGHTA and FQGNSA. CDR3 length: 14 amino acids. Trimming cost V 1 base and J 2 bases, with 9 bases left between them. The CDR3 loop is CASSLDRGPYEQYF. The CDR3 DNA is TGTGCCAGCAGCTTAGATCGGGGTCCCTACGAGCAGTACTTC.

This clone is a singleton in its sample. The chain is built from TRBV27 and TRBJ2-4; TRBD2 aligns across 8 bases. J lost 0 bases, V lost 5 bases, and 6 bases had no gene match. The CDR3 runs to 16 residues. Per germline, CDR1 MNHEY and CDR2 SMNVEV (reference sequence). The CDR3, as DNA: TGTGCCAGCAGTCCAAGACTAGCGCTAGCCAAAAACATTCAGTACTTC. Translating gives CASSPRLALAKNIQYF.

V gene TRBV9 combines with J gene TRBJ1-3, with TRBD1 identical over 9 bases. Trimming cost V 4 bases and J 2 bases; bases outside gene matches: 13. The CDR3 length is 18 residues. CDR1 and CDR2 (germline): SGDLS, YYNGEE. The CDR3, as DNA: TGTGCCAGCAGCCGGGGTGGGGGGACAGGGTTGGCTGGAAACACCATATATTTT. Translated, it gives CASSRGGGTGLAGNTIYF. Filled out from reference TRBV9 and TRBJ1-3, the complete variable domain reads DSGVTQTPKHLITATGQRVTLRCSPRSGDLSVYWYQQSLDQGLQFLIQYYNGEERAKGNILERFSAQQFPDLHSELNLSSLELGDSALYFCASSRGGGTGLAGNTIYFGEGSWLTVV.

The J gene is TRBJ2-7, the V gene TRBV9; 9 positions match TRBD1. Germline V gene data show CDR1 as SGDLS and CDR2 as YYNGEE. After removal of 0 bases from V and 2 bases from J, the junction contained 6 bases not matched to a gene. The CDR3 runs 16 residues. DNA for the CDR3: TGTGCCAGCAGCGTAGCCCATGGGACAGGGACCTACGAGCAGTACTTC. It encodes CASSVAHGTGTYEQYF.

Only a few counts were recorded for this clone. The chain recombines TRBV7-3 with TRBJ2-2, with 11 bases fitting TRBD2. CDR3 length equals 17 residues. V gave up 1 base and J gave up 4 bases; unmatched junction bases: 5. Germline values: CDR1 SGHTA, CDR2 FQGTGA. The DNA for the CDR3 is TGTGCCAGCAGCTTAATGCCTAGCGGGGGGCTCACCGGGGAGCTGTTTTTT. Its translation: CASSLMPSGGLTGELFF.

The chain employs TRBV30 and TRBJ2-7; the D gene is possibly TRBD1 (6 bases). The germline CDR1 and CDR2 sequences are GTSNPN and SVGIG (reference sequence). The CDR3 extends over 13 amino acids. The germline V and J ends were trimmed by 0 bases and 2 bases, with 8 bases remaining between them. CDR3 amino acids: CAWSVRQAYEQYF. The CDR3 DNA reads TGTGCCTGGAGTGTACGACAGGCCTACGAGCAGTACTTC. Complete variable domain (other parts from reference TRBV30 and TRBJ2-7): SQTIHQWPATLVQPVGSPLSLECTVEGTSNPNLYWYRQAAGRGLQLLFYSVGIGQISSEVPQNLSASRPQDRQFILSSKKLLLSDSGFYLCAWSVRQAYEQYFGPGTRLTVT.

The chain uses TRBV15 and TRBJ1-1; TRBD1 is a possible D gene (5 bases). CDR1 and CDR2 (germline): LNHNV, YYDKDF (reference sequence). V lost 3 bases and J lost 4, with 18 bases in between. There are 16 residues in the CDR3. CDR3 in amino acids: CATSSPGRGMGTEAFF. The DNA for the CDR3 is TGTGCCACCAGCAGCCCGGGCCGGGGGATGGGCACTGAAGCTTTCTTT.

This chain links TRBV16 with TRBJ1-5, with TRBD1 matching 9 bases. Unmatched junction bases numbered 3, after V lost 4 bases and J lost 5 bases. The CDR3 totals 14 residues. Germline assignment: CDR1 KGHSY and CDR2 FQNENV. The CDR3 DNA sequence: TGTGCCAGCAGCCCCGGGACAGGGTATCAGCCCCAGCATTTT. It codes for CASSPGTGYQPQHF. Variable domain in full (rest from reference TRBV16 and TRBJ1-5): GEEVAQTPKHLVRGEGQKAKLYCAPIKGHSYVFWYQQVLKNEFKFLISFQNENVFDETGMPKERFSAKCLPNSPCSLEIQATKLEDSAVYFCASSPGTGYQPQHFGDGTRLSIL.

The rearrangement uses TRBV11-1 and TRBJ2-3; 8 nucleotides match TRBD2. Looked up from germline, CDR1 is SGHAT and CDR2 is FQDESV (reference sequence). J lost 7 bases, V lost 5 bases, and 20 bases had no gene match. The CDR3 totals 18 residues. Written as DNA, the CDR3 is TGTGCCAGCAGCCCACCCAGGATGGTCGCGGGGGGCAAACATACGCAGTATTTT. This translates into CASSPPRMVAGGKHTQYF.

Note on this clone: One end of the junction fails to match germline, which may point to a read error. CDR3 region: CASRYSPGGGIGELFF. In DNA, the CDR3 is TGTGCCAGCAGATACTCCCCAGGCGGGGGAATCGGGGAGCTGTTTTTT. V gene TRBV6-6 combines with J gene TRBJ2-2, with 7 bases lining up with TRBD2. The germline CDR1 and CDR2 sequences are MNHNY and SVGAGI (reference sequence). The CDR3 consists of 16 residues.

The chain couples TRBV7-2 to TRBJ2-7, with 7 bases aligning to TRBD1. J was trimmed by 2 bases and V by 7 bases; bases with no gene match: 8. Looked up from germline, CDR1 is SGHTA and CDR2 is FQGNSA. The length of the CDR3 is 14 residues. This CDR3 reads CASIRQGITYEQYF. CDR3 nucleotides: TGTGCCAGCATTAGACAGGGCATAACCTACGAGCAGTACTTC. Based on the CDR3 plus reference TRBV7-2 and TRBJ2-7, the full variable domain is GAGVSQSPSNKVTEKGKDVELRCDPISGHTALYWYRQSLGQGLEFLIYFQGNSAPDKSGLPSDRFSAERTGGSVSTLTIQRTQQEDSAVYLCASIRQGITYEQYFGPGTRLTVT.

This rearrangement joins TRBV27 to TRBJ2-7; maybe TRBD2 (5 bases). CDR1 is MNHEY, CDR2 SMNVEV, per germline (reference sequence). This CDR3 spans 13 amino acids. Trimming left V 4 bases short and J 3 bases short, with 10 bases between. CDR3 DNA sequence: TGTGCCAGCAGTTCAACGGCGGGCTACGAGCAGTACTTC. Residues: CASSSTAGYEQYF.

In its sample, this clone was seen once. This chain joins TRBV12-5 and TRBJ2-7; a possible D gene is TRBD1 (6 bases). This CDR3 comprises 14 residues. Trimming removed 0 bases from V and 5 bases from J, with 11 bases in between. From germline, CDR1 is LGHNT and CDR2 FRNRAP. Here the CDR3 DNA reads TGTGCTAGTGGTTTGGTAGCAGGGGATAACGAGCAGTACTTC. It is translated as CASGLVAGDNEQYF.

The chain combines TRBV6-6 with TRBJ2-7; a weak D match, TRBD2 (6 bases). Germline V CDR1 and CDR2: MNHNY, SVGAGI (reference sequence). V shed 9 bases and J shed 2 bases, with 20 bases lying between them. The length of the CDR3 is 15 residues. The CDR3 protein is CASSGEFVLTYEQYF. DNA for the CDR3: TGTGCCAGTTCGGGAGAGTTCGTATTGACCTACGAGCAGTACTTC.

The count of this clone is one. The chain uses TRBV6-5 and TRBJ1-3; weak D call: TRBD1 (6 bases). This CDR3 has 16 residues. Germline-derived CDR1 and CDR2 are MNHEY and SVGAGI. The V and J ends lost 1 base and 1 base respectively, with 11 bases between them. The CDR3 DNA is TGTGCCAGCAGTTACTGGCGGGGGGCATCTGGAAACACCATATATTTT. Protein product: CASSYWRGASGNTIYF.

The chain is built from TRBV6-5 and TRBJ1-1, with 7 nucleotides matching TRBD1. The junction had 6 bases not matched to a gene; V was cut back by 7 bases and J by 4 bases. The V gene's germline CDR1 is MNHEY and CDR2 SVGAGI. CDR3 length: 13 residues. The CDR3 DNA is TGTGCCAGCACCCCGCCAGGGGGCACTGAAGCTTTCTTT. This translates into CASTPPGGTEAFF.

The chain joins TRBV2 to TRBJ1-1; the match to TRBD1 covers 8 bases. Germline trimming cut 6 bases from V and 3 bases from J; bases unmatched to any gene: 9. Germline lookup yields CDR1 SNHLY and CDR2 FYNNEI. CDR3 length equals 15 residues. As DNA, the CDR3 is TGTGCCAGCAGCCTCCAGGGGGCTGGGGACACTGAAGCTTTCTTT. Translating it yields CASSLQGAGDTEAFF. Full variable domain (remainder filled in from reference TRBV2 and TRBJ1-1): EPEVTQTPSHQVTQMGQEVILRCVPISNHLYFYWYRQILGQKVEFLVSFYNNEISEKSEIFDDQFSVERPDGSNFTLKIRSTKLEDSAMYFCASSLQGAGDTEAFFGQGTRLTVV.

This chain joins TRBV11-2 and TRBJ1-2; 7 positions match TRBD1. CDR3 length: 14 residues. V dropped 5 bases and J dropped 1; count of bases not matched to a gene: 4. The V gene's germline CDR1 is SGHAT and CDR2 FQNNGV. The CDR3 loop is CASSPGQLNYGYTF. DNA for the CDR3: TGTGCCAGCAGCCCGGGACAGCTTAACTATGGCTACACCTTC.

The V call is TRBV29-1, the J call TRBJ2-7, with 7 bases identical to TRBD1. Germline V gene data show CDR1 as SQVTM and CDR2 as ANQGSEA. Unmatched junction bases numbered 8, after V lost 6 bases and J lost 0 bases. The CDR3 sequence is 14 residues long. CDR3 coding DNA: TGCAGCGTAACCGGGACAGACAACTCCTACGAGCAGTACTTC. This codes for CSVTGTDNSYEQYF.

The chain is built from TRBV30 and TRBJ2-7, with 9 bases fitting TRBD2. The V segment lost 1 base and the J segment 5 bases; nucleotides outside the gene matches: 6. This CDR3 spans 14 amino acids. CDR1 is GTSNPN, CDR2 SVGIG, per germline (reference sequence). The CDR3 coding sequence is TGTGCCTGGAGTGGGCTAGCGGGGTCCCACGAGCAGTACTTC. Amino acid sequence: CAWSGLAGSHEQYF.

This chain uses TRBV19 with TRBJ2-7; TRBD1 aligns across 7 bases. The germline V gene has CDR1 LNHDA and CDR2 SQIVND (reference sequence). This CDR3 is built from 13 residues. V lost 4 bases, J lost 4 bases, and 4 bases stayed unmatched. The CDR3 region has the DNA TGTGCCAGTAGTACGACAGGGTCGTACGAGCAGTACTTC. Translated, it gives CASSTTGSYEQYF.

The chain employs TRBV5-1 and TRBJ2-1; TRBD1 aligns across 8 bases. The V and J ends lost 4 bases and 7 bases, in that order; junction bases with no gene match: 7. The length of the CDR3 is 14 residues. Germline CDR1 and CDR2: SGHRS and YFSETQ. In DNA, the CDR3 is TGCGCCAGCAGCGACCGGACAGGGTCAAATGAGCAGTTCTTC. Protein product: CASSDRTGSNEQFF. Full variable domain (outside the CDR3, taken from reference TRBV5-1 and TRBJ2-1): KAGVTQTPRYLIKTRGQQVTLSCSPISGHRSVSWYQQTPGQGLQFLFEYFSETQRNKGNFPGRFSGRQFSNSRSEMNVSTLELGDSALYLCASSDRTGSNEQFFGPGTRLTVL.

The chain carries TRBV6-1 and TRBJ1-4; D is uncertain. Trimming stripped 7 bases from V and 10 bases from J, with 19 bases between. The CDR3 sequence is 14 residues long. Germline assignment: CDR1 MNHNS and CDR2 SASEGT. CDR3 nucleotide sequence: TGTGCCAGCACCGGGGAGCTCGAGGCCGTAAAACTGTTTTTT. Amino acid sequence: CASTGELEAVKLFF.

This chain connects TRBV5-8 to TRBJ1-2; 7 bases agree with TRBD1. With V trimmed by 5 bases and J by 3 bases, 4 bases remained unmatched. The CDR3 extends over 13 amino acids. Germline lookup yields CDR1 SGHTS and CDR2 YDEGEE. CDR3 loop: CASRARGDYGYTF. The CDR3 DNA sequence: TGTGCCAGCAGGGCCAGGGGGGACTATGGCTACACCTTC.